The rows below give T cell receptor beta chains drawn from one sample of a study of shared clonotypes between healthy human individuals. TCRdb's copy holds only in-frame clones and misses some; the assay was immunoSEQ multiplex PCR. The table shows some 2,000,000 clones, with about 95% occurring only once. The sample was naive CD8+ T cells sorted from blood. These receptor sequences come from a young man in good health. The CDR3 runs from the conserved cysteine through the conserved F or W. Fields, in order: J gene, CDR3 length, D gene, clone size, V gene, CDR3 DNA, CDR3 protein. The D gene is left open where the match is weak. Clone size, where shown, is once, few, many, or a class for clones that have expanded.

J: TRBJ2-7; length: 16; D: TRBD2; size: NA; V: TRBV11-2; DNA: TGTGCCAGCAGCCTACCCGCCGGGACTAGCTCCTACGAGCAGTACTTC; CDR3: CASSLPAGTSSYEQYF
J: TRBJ2-7; length: 15; D: TRBD2; size: NA; V: TRBV11-2; DNA: TGTGCCAGCAGCTTTAGCGGGGGGTCTGTCTACGAGCAGTACTTC; CDR3: CASSFSGGSVYEQYF
J: TRBJ1-5; length: 14; D: NA; size: NA; V: TRBV5-6; DNA: TGTGCCAGCAGCTTGGTGGGTAGCAATCAGCCCCAGCATTTT; CDR3: CASSLVGSNQPQHF
J: TRBJ1-1; length: 15; D: TRBD1; size: NA; V: TRBV9; DNA: TGTGCCAGCAGCCCGGGACAGGGGCAAGGGACTGAAGCTTTCTTT; CDR3: CASSPGQGQGTEAFF
J: TRBJ2-7; length: 12; D: TRBD2; size: once; V: TRBV5-4; DNA: TGTGCCAGCAGCTTGACTAGCGCCGAGCAGTACTTC; CDR3: CASSLTSAEQYF
J: TRBJ1-5; length: 14; D: NA; size: once; V: TRBV15; DNA: TGTGCCACCAGCAGAGGGGGGGAAAATCAGCCCCAGCATTTT; CDR3: CATSRGGENQPQHF
J: TRBJ2-7; length: 13; D: TRBD2; size: NA; V: TRBV29-1; DNA: TGCAGCGTTGAGGTGGGGGAGGGCAACGAGCAGTACTTC; CDR3: CSVEVGEGNEQYF
J: TRBJ2-7; length: 16; D: TRBD1; size: NA; V: TRBV5-6; DNA: TGTGCCAGCAGGCTTACGGGACAGCTGAGCTCCTACGAGCAGTACTTC; CDR3: CASRLTGQLSSYEQYF
J: TRBJ2-7; length: 15; D: NA; size: NA; V: TRBV5-1; DNA: TGCGCCAGCAGCTTGCGCCAGGGTCCAGCCTACGAGCAGTACTTC; CDR3: CASSLRQGPAYEQYF
J: TRBJ1-2; length: 15; D: TRBD1; size: NA; V: TRBV9; DNA: TGTGCCAGCAGCTCCGGGACAGGGGGGCCCTATGGCTACACCTTC; CDR3: CASSSGTGGPYGYTF
J: TRBJ1-5; length: 14; D: NA; size: NA; V: TRBV7-9; DNA: TGTGCCAGCAGCTCCGGGACCGGGGAGCAGCCCCAGCATTTT; CDR3: CASSSGTGEQPQHF
J: TRBJ1-2; length: 11; D: TRBD1; size: NA; V: TRBV29-1; DNA: TGCAGCGTAACAGGGGGTCAGGACTACACCTTC; CDR3: CSVTGGQDYTF
J: TRBJ1-1; length: 17; D: NA; size: NA; V: TRBV2; DNA: TGTGCCAGCAGTGCCGGTAAGGGCAGCCGAGGGAACACTGAAGCTTTCTTT; CDR3: CASSAGKGSRGNTEAFF
J: TRBJ1-2; length: 14; D: NA; size: once; V: TRBV4-2; DNA: TGTGCCAGCAGCTTCGGACAAGGTAACTATGGCTACACCTTC; CDR3: CASSFGQGNYGYTF
J: TRBJ2-7; length: 14; D: TRBD2; size: NA; V: TRBV29-1; DNA: TGCAGCGTTGAAGGGCTAGCGGGGAACTACGAGCAGTACTTC; CDR3: CSVEGLAGNYEQYF
J: TRBJ2-5; length: 16; D: TRBD2; size: NA; V: TRBV28; DNA: TGTGCCAGCAGTCCATTAGCGGGGGCCGACCAAGAGACCCAGTACTTC; CDR3: CASSPLAGADQETQYF
J: TRBJ2-3; length: 16; D: TRBD2; size: NA; V: TRBV28; DNA: TGTGCCAGCTTACCGGGACTAGCGGGGCTCACAGATACGCAGTATTTT; CDR3: CASLPGLAGLTDTQYF
J: TRBJ1-2; length: 13; D: NA; size: NA; V: TRBV7-9; DNA: TGTGCCAGCAGCTTATCAGGGTCCTATGGCTACACCTTC; CDR3: CASSLSGSYGYTF
J: TRBJ2-4; length: 16; D: NA; size: NA; V: TRBV4-1; DNA: TGCGCCAGCAGCCTCCTACCAGGCGGCCGCGAAAACATTCAGTACTTC; CDR3: CASSLLPGGRENIQYF
J: TRBJ1-1; length: 14; D: NA; size: NA; V: TRBV27; DNA: TGTGCCAGCAGTTTATCGAAAGTGGGGGATGAAGCTTTCTTT; CDR3: CASSLSKVGDEAFF
J: TRBJ2-2; length: 14; D: TRBD2; size: NA; V: TRBV7-8; DNA: TGTGCCAGCTTTCCACTAGCGGGATACCGGGAGCTGTTTTTT; CDR3: CASFPLAGYRELFF
J: TRBJ1-4; length: 15; D: TRBD1; size: NA; V: TRBV28; DNA: TGTGCCAGCAGTTTACGTCTACAGGGGGAAGAAAAACTGTTTTTT; CDR3: CASSLRLQGEEKLFF
J: TRBJ1-5; length: 15; D: NA; size: NA; V: TRBV27; DNA: TGTGCCAGCAGTTTATTGGGGGACAGCAATCAGCCCCAGCATTTT; CDR3: CASSLLGDSNQPQHF
J: TRBJ2-5; length: 15; D: NA; size: NA; V: TRBV7-6; DNA: TGTGCCAGCAGCTTAAGCAGGATTCCCCCAGAGACCCAGTACTTC; CDR3: CASSLSRIPPETQYF
J: TRBJ1-3; length: 13; D: NA; size: NA; V: TRBV19; DNA: TGTGCCAGTAGCCCGGGTCCTGGAAACACCATATATTTT; CDR3: CASSPGPGNTIYF
J: TRBJ1-1; length: 12; D: NA; size: NA; V: TRBV19; DNA: TGTGCCAGTAGTATTTCGTCTGGGGAAGCTTTCTTT; CDR3: CASSISSGEAFF
J: TRBJ2-3; length: 18; D: TRBD2; size: NA; V: TRBV7-2; DNA: TGTGCCAGCAGCTCTATCGGCCGGGACTACACGAGCACAGATACGCAGTATTTT; CDR3: CASSSIGRDYTSTDTQYF
J: TRBJ2-7; length: 14; D: TRBD2; size: NA; V: TRBV4-1; DNA: TGCGCCAGCAGCCAAGCGACTAGCACCTACGAGCAGTACTTC; CDR3: CASSQATSTYEQYF
J: TRBJ2-7; length: 14; D: TRBD2; size: NA; V: TRBV7-6; DNA: TGTGCCAGCAGCCCCGGGGGGGTCTCCTACGAGCAGTACTTC; CDR3: CASSPGGVSYEQYF
J: TRBJ1-4; length: 16; D: TRBD1; size: NA; V: TRBV5-1; DNA: TGCGCCAGCAGGCCACAGGGGGGTGCGACTAATGAAAAACTGTTTTTT; CDR3: CASRPQGGATNEKLFF
J: TRBJ1-5; length: 15; D: NA; size: once; V: TRBV19; DNA: TGTGCCAGTAGTATTGGGCAGGGTGGCAATCAGCCCCAGCATTTT; CDR3: CASSIGQGGNQPQHF
J: TRBJ1-6; length: 18; D: TRBD1; size: NA; V: TRBV6-4; DNA: TGTGCCAGCAGTGACTCTCCGACAGGGAAGCTTAGGAATTCACCCCTCCACTTT; CDR3: CASSDSPTGKLRNSPLHF
J: TRBJ1-1; length: 15; D: NA; size: NA; V: TRBV7-9; DNA: TGTGCCAGCAGCTTAGCCCCTGATGGGAGCACTGAAGCTTTCTTT; CDR3: CASSLAPDGSTEAFF
J: TRBJ2-7; length: 12; D: NA; size: NA; V: TRBV30; DNA: TGTGCCTGGAGTGCCCCTTCCTACGAGCAGTACTTC; CDR3: CAWSAPSYEQYF
J: TRBJ1-1; length: 15; D: TRBD1; size: NA; V: TRBV9; DNA: TGTGCCAGCAGCGTAGCGGGACAGGGAGGGACTGAAGCTTTCTTT; CDR3: CASSVAGQGGTEAFF
J: TRBJ1-4; length: 17; D: NA; size: NA; V: TRBV6-1; DNA: TGTGCCAGCAGTGACCCTGGGGAGACCACAACTAATGAAAAACTGTTTTTT; CDR3: CASSDPGETTTNEKLFF
J: TRBJ1-2; length: 12; D: NA; size: NA; V: TRBV5-1; DNA: TGCGCCAGCAGCCCCGACCTCCATGGCTACACCTTC; CDR3: CASSPDLHGYTF
J: TRBJ2-6; length: 20; D: TRBD1; size: NA; V: TRBV27; DNA: TGTGCCAGCAGTCCTTTTTCTAAGGGACAGGGGATATCTGGGGCCAACGTCCTGACTTTC; CDR3: CASSPFSKGQGISGANVLTF